These 11 T cell receptor beta chains originate from one sample sequenced in a study of T cell repertoires in cytomegalovirus infection. In TCRdb, the reads were re-called with MiXCR into one record per CDR3 protein. The data contain more than 200,000 distinct CDR3 sequences, roughly 9% of them seen just once; the ten biggest clones take up roughly 16%. The sequencing sample was made of PBMCs. The origin of the receptors is a human donor in good health (CMV status not recorded). Some clones in this sample may be carry-over from other donors' samples.

This clonotype showed up many times. The rearrangement links TRBV7-1 to TRBJ1-1, with D perhaps matching TRBD1 (5 bases). TRBV7-1 is classed as an ORF, of uncertain function. This CDR3 region has 12 residues. V was trimmed by 5 bases and J by 11 bases, leaving 15 bases between them. CDR3 sequence reads: CASSLGPAWAFF. CDR3 in DNA: TGTGCCAGCAGCCTGGGACCCGCTTGGGCTTTCTTT.

This clonotype showed up just a few times. The J gene is TRBJ2-1, the V gene TRBV5-1; possibly TRBD2 for D (5 bases). The CDR3 runs 16 residues. Germline CDR1 reads SGHRS; CDR2 reads YFSETQ. Trimming cost V 0 bases and J 0 bases, with 10 bases left between them. In nucleotides, the CDR3 is TGCGCCAGCAGCTTGGAGGAGGCGAGCTCCTACAATGAGCAGTTCTTC. This translates into CASSLEEASSYNEQFF.

This clonotype was found a few times. The rearrangement links TRBV2 to TRBJ1-5; TRBD1 matches 9 bases. Germline V gene lookup returns CDR1 SNHLY and CDR2 FYNNEI. The V segment lost 9 bases and the J segment 1 base; nucleotides outside the gene matches: 4. This CDR3 has 14 residues. The DNA for the CDR3 is TGTGCCAGTGGGACAGGGCTAAGCAATCAGCCCCAGCATTTT. Translation: CASGTGLSNQPQHF.

This chain connects TRBV2 to TRBJ2-2; 7 bases agree with TRBD1. Germline V CDR1 and CDR2: SNHLY, FYNNEI. The CDR3 consists of 15 residues. J gave up 3 bases and V 5 bases, and 6 bases lay outside the gene matches. The CDR3 bases are TGTGCCAGCAGTAGACAGGGCGTCGACACCGGGGAGCTGTTTTTT. Translated, it gives CASSRQGVDTGELFF.

This clonotype appeared a few times. This chain connects TRBV13 to TRBJ2-7; TRBD2 aligns across 7 bases. With 5 bases clipped from V and 1 base from J, the junction kept 17 bases outside the gene matches. The germline V gene has CDR1 PRHDT and CDR2 FYEKMQ (reference sequence). CDR3 size: 18 residues. This chain's CDR3 is CASSPHHRGLAESYEQYF. The CDR3 DNA follows: TGTGCCAGCAGCCCCCATCACCGTGGGCTAGCGGAATCCTACGAGCAGTACTTC.

This clonotype was observed at least ten times. The V and J genes are TRBV7-9 and TRBJ2-7, with a weak D call TRBD1 (6 bases). The length of the CDR3 is 16 residues. Germline CDR1 reads SEHNR; CDR2 reads FQNEAQ (reference sequence). Trimming removed 2 bases from V and 6 bases from J, with 20 bases in between. The CDR3 DNA reads as TGTGCCAGCAGCTTACAGGCCGTTACAGGGCCGGCCGAGCAGTACTTC. This sequence encodes CASSLQAVTGPAEQYF.

The J gene is TRBJ1-2, the V gene TRBV12-5; no firm D call. This CDR3 has 13 amino acids. Germline values: CDR1 LGHNT, CDR2 FRNRAP. The ends were cut back, 0 bases at V and 8 bases at J, with 10 bases in the middle. The CDR3 coding sequence is TGTGCTAGTGGTTTGGTAGGGCCCGGGGGCTACACCTTC. This gives the protein CASGLVGPGGYTF.

This clonotype occurred many times. The gene calls are TRBV30 and TRBJ1-2; a weak D match, TRBD1 (6 bases). The germline V and J ends were trimmed by 4 bases and 4 bases, with 13 bases remaining between them. The CDR3 has 13 residues. Germline V CDR1 and CDR2: GTSNPN, SVGIG (reference sequence). This chain's CDR3 is CAWTRGGRYGYTF. CDR3 DNA: TGTGCCTGGACGAGGGGGGGGCGCTATGGCTACACCTTC.

This clonotype was detected many times. The chain is built from TRBV19 and TRBJ2-2, with D unclear. Germline CDR1 and CDR2: LNHDA and SQIVND (reference sequence). The CDR3 runs to 13 residues. The germline V and J ends were trimmed by 5 bases and 7 bases, with 11 bases remaining between them. In DNA form, the CDR3 reads TGTGCCAGTAGTCCCCACTGGGGCGGGGAGCTGTTTTTT. Protein: CASSPHWGGELFF.

The sample holds many counts of this clonotype. The chain uses TRBV28 and TRBJ2-5; TRBD1 matches 7 bases. CDR3 length equals 15 residues. V trimming: 3 bases; J trimming: 7 bases; junction bases outside the gene matches: 11. Germline V lookup: CDR1 MDHEN, CDR2 SYDVKM. This CDR3 is CASSFALTGIATQYF. In nucleotides, the CDR3 is TGTGCCAGCAGTTTCGCCCTGACAGGGATTGCGACCCAGTACTTC.

This clonotype was seen repeatedly, ten times or more. The V call is TRBV7-2, the J call TRBJ1-2, with 7 positions matching TRBD1. The CDR3 is 15 amino acids. Germline CDR1 is SGHTA and CDR2 is FQGNSA. The trim removed 2 bases at V and 7 bases at J, leaving 10 bases unmatched. The CDR3 region has the DNA TGTGCCAGCAGCTTATACATCCGACAGGGCTTTGGCTACACCTTC. Protein: CASSLYIRQGFGYTF.